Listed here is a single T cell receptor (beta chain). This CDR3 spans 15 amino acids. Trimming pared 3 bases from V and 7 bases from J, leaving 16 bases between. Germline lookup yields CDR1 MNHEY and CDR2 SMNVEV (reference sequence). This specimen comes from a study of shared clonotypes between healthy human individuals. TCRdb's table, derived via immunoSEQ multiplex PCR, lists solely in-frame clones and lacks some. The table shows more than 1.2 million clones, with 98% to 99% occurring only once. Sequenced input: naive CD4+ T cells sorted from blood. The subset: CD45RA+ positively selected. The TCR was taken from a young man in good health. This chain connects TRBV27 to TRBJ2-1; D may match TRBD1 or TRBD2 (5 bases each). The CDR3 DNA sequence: TGTGCCAGCAGTTTTCCGGGACCCGGTAGAAATGAGCAGTTCTTC. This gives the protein CASSFPGPGRNEQFF.